This TCR beta chain was identified in a study of T cells after yellow fever vaccination. TCRdb analysed the 5' RACE reads with MiXCR anew, one entry per CDR3 protein. The sample gives roughly 350,000 distinct CDR3 sequences, approximately 4% of which show up once; 20% to 25% is in the top ten. Germline V lookup: CDR1 SQVTM, CDR2 ANQGSEA. This CDR3 contains 13 residues. Trimming removed 8 bases from V and 4 bases from J, with 15 bases in between. This clonotype was obtained from a man in his late teens or twenties who received the YFV17D yellow fever vaccine. Material: PBMCs, obtained 5 days after the yellow fever booster vaccination. V gene TRBV29-1 combines with J gene TRBJ2-1; perhaps TRBD2 as D (6 bases). CDR3 DNA sequence: TGCAGCCTGGGGGGTCCCAATTACAATGAGCAGTTCTTC. The encoded protein is CSLGGPNYNEQFF.